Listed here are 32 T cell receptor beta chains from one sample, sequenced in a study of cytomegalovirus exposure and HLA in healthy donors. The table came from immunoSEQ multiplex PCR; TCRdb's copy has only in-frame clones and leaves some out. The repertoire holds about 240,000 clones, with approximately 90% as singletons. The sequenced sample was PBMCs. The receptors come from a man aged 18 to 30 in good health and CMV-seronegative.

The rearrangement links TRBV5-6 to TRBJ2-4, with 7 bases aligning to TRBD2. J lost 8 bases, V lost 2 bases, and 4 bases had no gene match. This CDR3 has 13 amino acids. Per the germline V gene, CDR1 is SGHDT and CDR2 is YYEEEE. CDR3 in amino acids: CASSFREGYIQYF. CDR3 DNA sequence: TGTGCCAGCAGCTTTAGGGAGGGGTACATTCAGTACTTC.

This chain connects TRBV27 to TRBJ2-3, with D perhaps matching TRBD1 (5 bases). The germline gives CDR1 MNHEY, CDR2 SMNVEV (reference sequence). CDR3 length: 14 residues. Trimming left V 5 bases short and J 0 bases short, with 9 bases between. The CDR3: CASSLTVSTDTQYF. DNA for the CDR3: TGTGCCAGCAGTCTGACAGTTAGCACAGATACGCAGTATTTT.

This chain's CDR3 is CAWSAGGWDEQFF. CDR3 coding DNA: TGTGCCTGGAGTGCCGGGGGGTGGGATGAGCAGTTCTTC. The rearrangement links TRBV30 to TRBJ2-1, with 7 bases matching TRBD2. V lost 1 base, J lost 8 bases, and 5 bases stayed unmatched. CDR1 and CDR2 (germline): GTSNPN, SVGIG (reference sequence). The CDR3 spans 13 residues. Using reference TRBV30 and TRBJ2-1 for the parts outside the CDR3, the full variable domain is SQTIHQWPATLVQPVGSPLSLECTVEGTSNPNLYWYRQAAGRGLQLLFYSVGIGQISSEVPQNLSASRPQDRQFILSSKKLLLSDSGFYLCAWSAGGWDEQFFGPGTRLTVL.

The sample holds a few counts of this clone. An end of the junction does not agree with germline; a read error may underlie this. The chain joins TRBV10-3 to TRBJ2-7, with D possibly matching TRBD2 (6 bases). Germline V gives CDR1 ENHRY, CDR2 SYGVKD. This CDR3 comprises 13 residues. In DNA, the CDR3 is TGTGCCAGCAGTTACCTCCTCGGGGGCGAGCAGTACTTC. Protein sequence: CASSYLLGGEQYF.

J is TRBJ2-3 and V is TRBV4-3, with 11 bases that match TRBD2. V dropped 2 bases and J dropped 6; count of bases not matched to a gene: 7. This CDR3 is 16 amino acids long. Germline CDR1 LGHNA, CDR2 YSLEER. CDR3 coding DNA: TGCGCCAGCAGCCAAAAACTAGCGGGAGCGTTGGATACGCAGTATTTT. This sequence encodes CASSQKLAGALDTQYF.

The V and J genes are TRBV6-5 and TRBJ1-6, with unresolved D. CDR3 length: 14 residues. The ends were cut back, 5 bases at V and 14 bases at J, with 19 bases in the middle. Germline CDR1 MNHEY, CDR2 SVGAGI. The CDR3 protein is CASSAADGERSLHF. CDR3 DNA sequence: TGTGCCAGCAGTGCGGCGGACGGGGAAAGATCCCTCCACTTT.

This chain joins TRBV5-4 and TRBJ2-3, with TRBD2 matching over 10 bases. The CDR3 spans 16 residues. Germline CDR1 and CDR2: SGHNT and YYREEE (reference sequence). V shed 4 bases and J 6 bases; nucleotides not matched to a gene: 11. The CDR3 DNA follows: TGTGCCAGCAGCGTCAGCGGGGGGGCTTGGGTGGATACGCAGTATTTT. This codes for CASSVSGGAWVDTQYF. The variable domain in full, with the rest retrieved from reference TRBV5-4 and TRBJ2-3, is ETGVTQSPTHLIKTRGQQVTLRCSSQSGHNTVSWYQQALGQGPQFIFQYYREEENGRGNFPPRFSGLQFPNYSSELNVNALELDDSALYLCASSVSGGAWVDTQYFGPGTRLTVL.

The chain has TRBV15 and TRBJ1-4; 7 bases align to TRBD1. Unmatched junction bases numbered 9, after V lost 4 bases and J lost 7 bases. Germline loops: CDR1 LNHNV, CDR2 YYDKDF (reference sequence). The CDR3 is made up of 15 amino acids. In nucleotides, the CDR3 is TGTGCCACCAGCACCCGACAGGGCTCGGGTGAAAAACTGTTTTTT. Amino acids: CATSTRQGSGEKLFF.

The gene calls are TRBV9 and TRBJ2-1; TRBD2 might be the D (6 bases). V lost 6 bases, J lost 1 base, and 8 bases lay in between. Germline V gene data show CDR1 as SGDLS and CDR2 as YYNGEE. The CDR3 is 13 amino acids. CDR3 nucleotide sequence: TGTGCCAGCACCGGGGGTTCCTACAATGAGCAGTTCTTC. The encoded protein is CASTGGSYNEQFF.

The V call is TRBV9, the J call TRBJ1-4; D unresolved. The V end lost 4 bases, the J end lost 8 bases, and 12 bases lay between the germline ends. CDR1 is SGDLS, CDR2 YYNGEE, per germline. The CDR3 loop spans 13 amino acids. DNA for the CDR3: TGTGCCAGCAGCAAGCGGGAGGCCGAAAAACTGTTTTTT. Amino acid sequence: CASSKREAEKLFF.

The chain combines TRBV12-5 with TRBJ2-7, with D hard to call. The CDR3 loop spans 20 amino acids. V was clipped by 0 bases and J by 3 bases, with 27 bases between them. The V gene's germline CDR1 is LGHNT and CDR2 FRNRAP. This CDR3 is CASGLVLTGSAAPVGYEQYF. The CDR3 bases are TGTGCTAGTGGTTTGGTACTGACCGGATCGGCGGCCCCGGTAGGCTACGAGCAGTACTTC.

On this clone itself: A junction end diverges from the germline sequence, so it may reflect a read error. The DNA of the CDR3 is TGTGCCAGCAGATTATTACAGGGAATAGGCGGAAACACCATATATTTT. Protein: CASRLLQGIGGNTIYF. The V and J genes are TRBV28 and TRBJ1-3, with a tentative D call TRBD1 (6 bases). CDR3 length: 16 residues. Germline V CDR1 and CDR2: MDHEN, SYDVKM. The full variable domain, rest sourced from reference TRBV28 and TRBJ1-3, is DVKVTQSSRYLVKRTGEKVFLECVQDMDHENMFWYRQDPGLGLRLIYFSYDVKMKEKGDIPEGYSVSREKKERFSLILESASTNQTSMYLCASRLLQGIGGNTIYFGEGSWLTVV.

CDR3 DNA sequence: TGTGCCAGCAGTGAACGATTCAGACAGACCTGGAATTCACCCCTCCACTTT. Translated: CASSERFRQTWNSPLHF. The chain has TRBV28 and TRBJ1-6, with a possible D match to TRBD1 (5 bases). The CDR3 contains 17 residues. Germline CDR1 MDHEN, CDR2 SYDVKM. V lost 5 bases and J 7 bases, leaving 21 bases between the germline ends. The variable domain in full, completed from reference TRBV28 and TRBJ1-6, reads DVKVTQSSRYLVKRTGEKVFLECVQDMDHENMFWYRQDPGLGLRLIYFSYDVKMKEKGDIPEGYSVSREKKERFSLILESASTNQTSMYLCASSERFRQTWNSPLHFGNGTRLTVT.

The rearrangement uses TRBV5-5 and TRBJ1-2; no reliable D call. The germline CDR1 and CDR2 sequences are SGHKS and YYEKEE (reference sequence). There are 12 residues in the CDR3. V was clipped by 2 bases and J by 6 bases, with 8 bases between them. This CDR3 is CASSLTTHGYTF. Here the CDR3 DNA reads TGTGCCAGCAGCTTAACAACACATGGCTACACCTTC.

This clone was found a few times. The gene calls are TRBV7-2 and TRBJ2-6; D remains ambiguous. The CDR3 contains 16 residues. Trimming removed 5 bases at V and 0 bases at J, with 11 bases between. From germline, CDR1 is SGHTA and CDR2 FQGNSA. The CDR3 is CASSRPSGSGANVLTF. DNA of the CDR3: TGTGCCAGCAGCCGACCCTCGGGCTCTGGGGCCAACGTCCTGACTTTC.

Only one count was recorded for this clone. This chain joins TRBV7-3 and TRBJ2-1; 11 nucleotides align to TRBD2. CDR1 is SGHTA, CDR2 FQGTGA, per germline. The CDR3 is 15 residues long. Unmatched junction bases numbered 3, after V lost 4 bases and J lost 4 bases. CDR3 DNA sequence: TGTGCCAGCAGCTCCATAGCGGGAGGGTACAATGAGCAGTTCTTC. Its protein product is CASSSIAGGYNEQFF.

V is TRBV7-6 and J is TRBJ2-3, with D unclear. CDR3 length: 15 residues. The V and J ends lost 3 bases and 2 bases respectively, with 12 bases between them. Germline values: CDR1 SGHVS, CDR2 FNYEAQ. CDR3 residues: CASSFPSYPTDTQYF. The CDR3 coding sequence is TGTGCCAGCAGCTTCCCCAGTTACCCCACAGATACGCAGTATTTT.

CDR3 sequence (DNA): TGTGCCAGCAGAGGGAACGTGGGCACTAGCGGGGGCTCCTACGAGCAGTACTTC. The encoded protein is CASRGNVGTSGGSYEQYF. V usage is TRBV28 and J usage is TRBJ2-7; TRBD2 agrees at 11 bases. Germline V CDR1 and CDR2: MDHEN, SYDVKM. The V and J ends lost 6 bases and 0 bases, in that order; junction bases with no gene match: 13. This CDR3 region has 18 residues.

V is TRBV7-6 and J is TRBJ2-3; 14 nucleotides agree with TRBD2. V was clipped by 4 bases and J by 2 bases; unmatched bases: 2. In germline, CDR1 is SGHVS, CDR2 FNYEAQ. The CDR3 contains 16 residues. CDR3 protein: CASSWTSGGPTDTQYF. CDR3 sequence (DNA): TGTGCCAGCAGCTGGACTAGCGGGGGGCCCACAGATACGCAGTATTTT.

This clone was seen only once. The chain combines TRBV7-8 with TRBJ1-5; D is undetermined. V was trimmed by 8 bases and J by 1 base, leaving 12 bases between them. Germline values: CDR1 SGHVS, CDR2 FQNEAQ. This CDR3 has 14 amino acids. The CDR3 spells CASRFGPSNQPQHF. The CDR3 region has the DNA TGTGCCAGCCGTTTTGGGCCGAGCAATCAGCCCCAGCATTTT.

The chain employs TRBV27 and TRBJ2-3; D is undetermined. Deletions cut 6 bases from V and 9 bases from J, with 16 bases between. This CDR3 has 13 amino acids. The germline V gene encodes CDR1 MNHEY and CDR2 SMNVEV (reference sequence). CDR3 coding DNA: TGTGCCAGCAGCCCTATTGCCCCGATGACGCAGTATTTT. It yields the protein CASSPIAPMTQYF.

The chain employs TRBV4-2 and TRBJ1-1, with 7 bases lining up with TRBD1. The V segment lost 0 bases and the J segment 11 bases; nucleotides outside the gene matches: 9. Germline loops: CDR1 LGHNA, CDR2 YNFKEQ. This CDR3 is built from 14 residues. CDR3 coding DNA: TGTGCCAGCAGCCAAGACCCTCACGACAGGGAGGCTTTCTTT. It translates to CASSQDPHDREAFF.

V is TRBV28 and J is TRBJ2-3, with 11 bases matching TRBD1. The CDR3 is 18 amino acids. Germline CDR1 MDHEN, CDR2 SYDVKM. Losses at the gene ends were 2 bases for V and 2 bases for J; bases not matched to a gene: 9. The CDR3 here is CASSLGQGAKIYTDTQYF. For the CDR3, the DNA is TGTGCCAGCAGTTTAGGACAGGGGGCGAAAATATACACAGATACGCAGTATTTT.

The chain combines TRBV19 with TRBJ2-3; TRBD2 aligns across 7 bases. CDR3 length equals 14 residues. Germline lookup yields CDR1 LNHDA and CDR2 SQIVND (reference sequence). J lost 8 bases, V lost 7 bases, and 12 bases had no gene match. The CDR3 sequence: CASTPGTKRGTQYF. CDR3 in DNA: TGTGCCAGTACCCCCGGGACTAAGCGGGGTACGCAGTATTTT.

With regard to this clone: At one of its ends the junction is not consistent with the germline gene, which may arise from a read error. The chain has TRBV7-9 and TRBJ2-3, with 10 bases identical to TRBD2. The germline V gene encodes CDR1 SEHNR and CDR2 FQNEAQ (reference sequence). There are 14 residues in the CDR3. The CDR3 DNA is TGTGCCAGCAGCATAGCGGGAGGTACAGATACGCAGTATTTT. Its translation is CASSIAGGTDTQYF. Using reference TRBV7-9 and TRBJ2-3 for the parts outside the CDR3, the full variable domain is DTGVSQNPRHKITKRGQNVTFRCDPISEHNRLYWYRQTLGQGPEFLTYFQNEAQLEKSRLLSDRFSAERPKGSFSTLEIQRTEQGDSAMYLCASSIAGGTDTQYFGPGTRLTVL.

DNA of the CDR3: TGTGCCAGCAGCTTAGCGCACATGGTCCGCAAAAATCAGCCCCAGCATTTT. It codes for CASSLAHMVRKNQPQHF. The V and J genes are TRBV7-2 and TRBJ1-5; D is undetermined. Looked up from germline, CDR1 is SGHTA and CDR2 is FQGNSA. The CDR3 length is 17 residues. The V end lost 0 bases, the J end lost 4 bases, and 16 bases lay between the germline ends.

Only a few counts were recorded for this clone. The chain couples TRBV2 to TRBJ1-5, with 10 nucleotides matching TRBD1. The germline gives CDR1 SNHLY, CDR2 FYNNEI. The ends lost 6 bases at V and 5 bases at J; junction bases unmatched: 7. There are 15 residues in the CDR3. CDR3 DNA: TGTGCCAGCAGGACAGGGACAGGGGTTCATCAGCCCCAGCATTTT. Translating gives CASRTGTGVHQPQHF.

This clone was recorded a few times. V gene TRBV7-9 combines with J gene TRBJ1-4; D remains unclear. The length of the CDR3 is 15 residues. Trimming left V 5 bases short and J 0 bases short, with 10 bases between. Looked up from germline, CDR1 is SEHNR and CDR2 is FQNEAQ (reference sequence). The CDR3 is CASSPGEATNEKLFF. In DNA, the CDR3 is TGTGCCAGCAGCCCCGGAGAAGCAACTAATGAAAAACTGTTTTTT.

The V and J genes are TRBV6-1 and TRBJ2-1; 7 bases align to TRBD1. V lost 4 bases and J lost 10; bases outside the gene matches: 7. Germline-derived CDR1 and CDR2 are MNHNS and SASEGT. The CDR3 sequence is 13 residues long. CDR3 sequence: CASSGDRVGEQFF. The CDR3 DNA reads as TGTGCCAGCAGTGGAGACAGGGTTGGAGAGCAGTTCTTC.

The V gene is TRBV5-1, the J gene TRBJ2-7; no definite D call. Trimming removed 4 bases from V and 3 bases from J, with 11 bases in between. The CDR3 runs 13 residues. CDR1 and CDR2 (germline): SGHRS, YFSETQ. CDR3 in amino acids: CASSPGNGYEQYF. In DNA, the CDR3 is TGCGCCAGCAGCCCGGGTAACGGCTACGAGCAGTACTTC.

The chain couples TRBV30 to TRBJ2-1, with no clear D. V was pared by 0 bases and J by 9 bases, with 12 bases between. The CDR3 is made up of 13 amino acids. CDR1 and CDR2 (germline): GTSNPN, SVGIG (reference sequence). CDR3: CAWSVPGYGEQFF. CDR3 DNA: TGTGCCTGGAGTGTACCCGGGTATGGTGAGCAGTTCTTC. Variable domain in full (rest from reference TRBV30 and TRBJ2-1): SQTIHQWPATLVQPVGSPLSLECTVEGTSNPNLYWYRQAAGRGLQLLFYSVGIGQISSEVPQNLSASRPQDRQFILSSKKLLLSDSGFYLCAWSVPGYGEQFFGPGTRLTVL.

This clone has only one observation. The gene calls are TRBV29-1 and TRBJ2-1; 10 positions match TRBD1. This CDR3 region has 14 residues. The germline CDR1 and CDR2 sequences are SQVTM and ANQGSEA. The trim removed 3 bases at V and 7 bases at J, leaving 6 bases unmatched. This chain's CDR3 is CSVDDRGRGNEQFF. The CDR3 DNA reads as TGCAGCGTTGACGACAGGGGGCGCGGAAATGAGCAGTTCTTC.